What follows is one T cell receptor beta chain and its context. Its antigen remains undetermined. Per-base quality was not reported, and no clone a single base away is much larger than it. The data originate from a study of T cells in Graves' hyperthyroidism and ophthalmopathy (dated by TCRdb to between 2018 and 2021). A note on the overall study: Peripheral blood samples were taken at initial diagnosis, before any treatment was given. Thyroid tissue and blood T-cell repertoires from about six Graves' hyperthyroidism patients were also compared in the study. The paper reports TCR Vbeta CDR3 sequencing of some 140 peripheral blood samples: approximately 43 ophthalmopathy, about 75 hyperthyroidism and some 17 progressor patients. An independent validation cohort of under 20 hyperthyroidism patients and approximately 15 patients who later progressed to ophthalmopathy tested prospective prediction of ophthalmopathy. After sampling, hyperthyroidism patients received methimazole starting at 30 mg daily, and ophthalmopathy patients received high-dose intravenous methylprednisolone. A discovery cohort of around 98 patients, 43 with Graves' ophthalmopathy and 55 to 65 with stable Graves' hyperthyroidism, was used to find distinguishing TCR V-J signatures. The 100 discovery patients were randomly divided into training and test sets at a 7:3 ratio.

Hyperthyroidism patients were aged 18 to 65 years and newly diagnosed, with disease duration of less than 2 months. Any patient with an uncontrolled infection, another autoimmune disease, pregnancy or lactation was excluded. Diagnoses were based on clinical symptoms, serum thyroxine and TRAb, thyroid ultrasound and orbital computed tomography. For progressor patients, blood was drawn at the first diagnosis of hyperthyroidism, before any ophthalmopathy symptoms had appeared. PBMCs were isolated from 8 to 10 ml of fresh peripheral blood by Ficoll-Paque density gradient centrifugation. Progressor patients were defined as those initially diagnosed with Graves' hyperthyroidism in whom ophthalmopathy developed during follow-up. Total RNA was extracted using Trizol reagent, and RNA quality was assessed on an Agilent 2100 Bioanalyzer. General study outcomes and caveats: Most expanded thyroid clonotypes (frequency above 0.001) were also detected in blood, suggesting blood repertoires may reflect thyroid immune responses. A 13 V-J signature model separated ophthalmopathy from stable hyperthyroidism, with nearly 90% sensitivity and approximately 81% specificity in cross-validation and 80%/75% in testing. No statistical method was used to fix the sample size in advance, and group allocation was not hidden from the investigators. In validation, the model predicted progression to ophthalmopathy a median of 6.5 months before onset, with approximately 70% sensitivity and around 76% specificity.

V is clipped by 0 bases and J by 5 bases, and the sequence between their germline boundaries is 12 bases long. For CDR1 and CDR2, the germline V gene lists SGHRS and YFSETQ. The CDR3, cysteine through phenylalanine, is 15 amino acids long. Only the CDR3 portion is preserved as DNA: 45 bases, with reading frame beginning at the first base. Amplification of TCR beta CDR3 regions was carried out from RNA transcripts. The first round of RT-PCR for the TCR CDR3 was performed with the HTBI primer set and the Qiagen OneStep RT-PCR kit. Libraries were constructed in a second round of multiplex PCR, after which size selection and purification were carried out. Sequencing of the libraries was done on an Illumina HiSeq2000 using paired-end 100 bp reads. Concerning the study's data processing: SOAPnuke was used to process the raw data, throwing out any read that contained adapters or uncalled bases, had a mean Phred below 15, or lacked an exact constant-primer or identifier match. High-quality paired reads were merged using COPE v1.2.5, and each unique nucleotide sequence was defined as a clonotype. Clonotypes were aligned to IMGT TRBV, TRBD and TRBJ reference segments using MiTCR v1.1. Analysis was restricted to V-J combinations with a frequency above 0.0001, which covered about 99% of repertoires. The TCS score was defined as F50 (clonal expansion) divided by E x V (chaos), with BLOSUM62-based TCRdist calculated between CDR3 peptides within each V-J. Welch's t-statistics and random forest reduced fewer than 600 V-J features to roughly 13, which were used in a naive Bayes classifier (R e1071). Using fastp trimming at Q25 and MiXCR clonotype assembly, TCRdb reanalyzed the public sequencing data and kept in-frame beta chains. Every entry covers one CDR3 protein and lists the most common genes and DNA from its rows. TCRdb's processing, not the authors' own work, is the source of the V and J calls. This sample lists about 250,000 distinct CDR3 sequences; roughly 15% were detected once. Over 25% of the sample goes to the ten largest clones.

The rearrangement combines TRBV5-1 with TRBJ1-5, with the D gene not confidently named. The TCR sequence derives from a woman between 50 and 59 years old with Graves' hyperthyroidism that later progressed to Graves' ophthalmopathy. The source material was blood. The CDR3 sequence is CASSLGPEGYQPQHF. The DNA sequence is TGCGCCAGCAGCTTGGGGCCGGAGGGTTATCAGCCCCAGCATTTT. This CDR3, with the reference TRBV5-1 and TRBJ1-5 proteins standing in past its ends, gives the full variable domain KAGVTQTPRYLIKTRGQQVTLSCSPISGHRSVSWYQQTPGQGLQFLFEYFSETQRNKGNFPGRFSGRQFSNSRSEMNVSTLELGDSALYLCASSLGPEGYQPQHFGDGTRLSIL.